The 19 T cell receptor beta chains reported below all come from one sample, sequenced in a study of blood T cell repertoires in COVID-19. Clones were read by immunoSEQ multiplex PCR, and TCRdb kept only the in-frame ones, dropping some. Of fewer than 300,000 clones listed, 85% to 90% are singletons. Sequenced material: peripheral blood. These receptors all come from a woman aged 50 to 65 with COVID-19, enrolled during active disease.

V usage is TRBV6-2 or TRBV6-3 and J usage is TRBJ2-3; 12 nucleotides agree with TRBD2. The CDR3 runs to 16 residues. Germline V gene sequence: CDR1 MNHEY, CDR2 SVGEGT. Germline trimming cut 7 bases from V and 0 bases from J; bases unmatched to any gene: 5. In nucleotides, the CDR3 is TGTGCCAGCACCCCAGGACTAGCGGGAAGCACAGATACGCAGTATTTT. This sequence encodes CASTPGLAGSTDTQYF.

The V gene is TRBV24-1, the J gene TRBJ2-3; the match to TRBD2 covers 8 bases. CDR3 length equals 15 residues. Germline V gene lookup returns CDR1 KGHDR and CDR2 SFDVKD. Unmatched junction bases numbered 5, after V lost 5 bases and J lost 2 bases. Here the CDR3 DNA reads TGTGCCACCAGTGCGGCTAGCGGGTACACAGATACGCAGTATTTT. Translated: CATSAASGYTDTQYF.

V gene TRBV6-2 or TRBV6-3 combines with J gene TRBJ1-5, with 10 bases fitting TRBD1. Germline V gene sequence: CDR1 MNHEY, CDR2 SVGEGT. The CDR3 length is 15 residues. The V segment lost 6 bases and the J segment 7 bases; nucleotides outside the gene matches: 9. CDR3 in DNA: TGTGCCAGCAGCCAGACAGGGGGCGCGGGACAGCCCCAGCATTTT. This sequence encodes CASSQTGGAGQPQHF.

The chain is built from TRBV7-3 and TRBJ2-2, with D possibly TRBD1 on 5 matching bases. Trimming took off 1 base at V and 5 bases at J, with 17 bases between the two ends. Germline assignment: CDR1 SGHTA and CDR2 FQGTGA. The CDR3 totals 17 residues. The CDR3 DNA sequence: TGTGCCAGCAGCTTAAGTTCGGGCAGGGCGGCAACCGGGGAGCTGTTTTTT. Amino acids: CASSLSSGRAATGELFF.

V and J are TRBV5-1 and TRBJ2-2; TRBD2 aligns across 11 bases. Germline V gene data show CDR1 as SGHRS and CDR2 as YFSETQ. The CDR3 is 15 amino acids. Trimming took 4 bases from V and 5 from J; bases not matched to a gene: 4. This CDR3 is CASSILAGVTGELFF. CDR3 DNA: TGCGCCAGCAGCATACTAGCGGGAGTTACCGGGGAGCTGTTTTTT.

This clone occurred many times. The J gene is TRBJ1-2, the V gene TRBV11-2, with D possibly being TRBD1 (5 bases). Germline assignment: CDR1 SGHAT and CDR2 FQNNGV. There are 14 residues in the CDR3. The V gene lost 3 bases and the J gene lost 1 base, with 9 bases spanning the gap. The chain's CDR3 is CASSLSQGNYGYTF. The CDR3, as DNA: TGTGCCAGCAGCTTGAGCCAGGGTAACTATGGCTACACCTTC.

The chain has TRBV7-9 and TRBJ2-7; D is perhaps TRBD2 (6 bases). The germline CDR1 and CDR2 sequences are SEHNR and FQNEAQ (reference sequence). This CDR3 comprises 14 residues. Trimming shortened V by 8 bases and J by 1 base, and 15 bases separated the two germline ends. The CDR3 coding sequence is TGTGCCAGCTTGCGGGACTCTGGATCCTACGAGCAGTACTTC. Translating it yields CASLRDSGSYEQYF.

Turning to this clone: This sample also contains other DNA sequences that code for the same CDR3. The V call is TRBV5-4, the J call TRBJ1-1, with 9 bases identical to TRBD1. This CDR3 has 15 residues. With V trimmed by 0 bases and J by 5 bases, 5 bases remained unmatched. CDR1 and CDR2 (germline): SGHNT, YYREEE (reference sequence). CDR3 nucleotide sequence: TGTGCCAGCAGCTTGGCCGGGACAGGGCTGACTGAAGCTTTCTTT. It yields the protein CASSLAGTGLTEAFF.

J is TRBJ2-5 and V is TRBV9; 12 bases agree with TRBD2. The J segment lost 2 bases and the V segment lost 0 bases, leaving 5 bases of the junction unmatched. This CDR3 is 17 amino acids long. Germline CDR1 reads SGDLS; CDR2 reads YYNGEE. CDR3 in DNA: TGTGCCAGCAGCGTAGCGCTAGCGGGAGGGGAGCAAGAGACCCAGTACTTC. The encoded protein is CASSVALAGGEQETQYF.

The chain joins TRBV5-4 to TRBJ1-1; possible D gene TRBD1, 5 bases. V was pared by 0 bases and J by 1 base, with 10 bases between. CDR3 length: 15 amino acids. Germline V lookup: CDR1 SGHNT, CDR2 YYREEE (reference sequence). The CDR3 DNA follows: TGTGCCAGCAGCTTGGAGGTCGGGGGGAACACTGAAGCTTTCTTT. This encodes CASSLEVGGNTEAFF.

The chain couples TRBV7-2 to TRBJ1-5; D ambiguous. CDR3 size: 15 residues. Deletions cut 5 bases from V and 5 bases from J, with 16 bases between. Germline V gene lookup returns CDR1 SGHTA and CDR2 FQGNSA. CDR3 protein: CASSGYLGDDQPQHF. CDR3 coding DNA: TGTGCCAGCAGCGGATACCTCGGGGATGATCAGCCCCAGCATTTT.

In its sample, this clone was seen once. The chain couples TRBV10-3 to TRBJ2-7, with TRBD1 matching over 7 bases. The junction had 2 bases not matched to a gene; V was cut back by 4 bases and J by 2 bases. From germline, CDR1 is ENHRY and CDR2 SYGVKD. CDR3 size: 13 residues. The CDR3, as DNA: TGTGCCATCAGTGTACAGGGGACCTACGAGCAGTACTTC. It yields the protein CAISVQGTYEQYF.

The rearrangement joins TRBV5-4 to TRBJ2-5; maybe TRBD1 (6 bases). The V gene lost 0 bases and the J gene lost 5 bases, with 11 bases spanning the gap. This CDR3 spans 14 amino acids. Germline V lookup: CDR1 SGHNT, CDR2 YYREEE (reference sequence). The CDR3 bases are TGTGCCAGCAGCTTGGTTGGGCAGGGGGAGACCCAGTACTTC. Encoded protein: CASSLVGQGETQYF.

The CDR3 loop reads CASSLGRGDTQYF. As DNA, the CDR3 is TGTGCCAGCAGCTTAGGCCGGGGGGATACGCAGTATTTT. V gene TRBV13 combines with J gene TRBJ2-3; tentatively, D is TRBD2 (6 bases). Germline V gives CDR1 PRHDT, CDR2 FYEKMQ (reference sequence). This CDR3 region has 13 residues. V shed 0 bases and J shed 6 bases, with 7 bases lying between them.

This chain connects TRBV7-9 to TRBJ2-4, with D possibly being TRBD2 (5 bases). The CDR3 totals 14 residues. Per the germline V gene, CDR1 is SEHNR and CDR2 is FQNEAQ (reference sequence). V dropped 2 bases and J dropped 3 bases, with 8 bases sitting between them. The CDR3 DNA is TGTGCCAGCAGCTTACGGGGAGTCAAAAACATTCAGTACTTC. It yields the protein CASSLRGVKNIQYF. Complete variable domain (other parts from reference TRBV7-9 and TRBJ2-4): DTGVSQNPRHKITKRGQNVTFRCDPISEHNRLYWYRQTLGQGPEFLTYFQNEAQLEKSRLLSDRFSAERPKGSFSTLEIQRTEQGDSAMYLCASSLRGVKNIQYFGAGTRLSVL.

CDR3 amino acids: CASGIRQGRSGNTIYF. The CDR3 DNA follows: TGTGCCAGTGGAATAAGACAGGGGCGCTCTGGAAACACCATATATTTT. This chain joins TRBV19 and TRBJ1-3, with 8 bases fitting TRBD1. V lost 8 bases, J lost 0 bases, and 9 bases stayed unmatched. CDR3 length: 16 residues. Germline V gene sequence: CDR1 LNHDA, CDR2 SQIVND (reference sequence).

The V gene is TRBV5-6, the J gene TRBJ2-7; 11 bases align to TRBD2. After removal of 6 bases from V and 2 bases from J, the junction contained 7 bases not matched to a gene. This CDR3 has 15 residues. The germline V gene has CDR1 SGHDT and CDR2 YYEEEE. The CDR3: CASNKPSGGTYEQYF. The CDR3 DNA sequence: TGTGCCAGCAACAAACCTAGCGGGGGGACCTACGAGCAGTACTTC.

The gene calls are TRBV18 and TRBJ2-2, with 7 bases that match TRBD1. J was trimmed by 4 bases and V by 3 bases; bases with no gene match: 5. This CDR3 spans 15 amino acids. Per the germline V gene, CDR1 is KGHSH and CDR2 is LQKENI. Here the CDR3 reads CASSPGQVGTGELFF. The CDR3, as DNA: TGTGCCAGCTCACCTGGACAGGTCGGCACCGGGGAGCTGTTTTTT. The full variable domain, with the rest looked up from reference TRBV18 and TRBJ2-2, is NAGVMQNPRHLVRRRGQEARLRCSPMKGHSHVYWYRQLPEEGLKFMVYLQKENIIDESGMPKERFSAEFPKEGPSILRIQQVVRGDSAAYFCASSPGQVGTGELFFGEGSRLTVL.

The table lists this clone with a count of one. The rearrangement joins TRBV5-1 to TRBJ2-2; the match to TRBD1 covers 10 bases. Trimming removed 6 bases from V and 6 bases from J; junction bases left unmatched: 14. CDR1 is SGHRS, CDR2 YFSETQ, per germline. The CDR3 covers 17 residues. CDR3 region: CASNALPRTGGPGELFF. The CDR3 DNA follows: TGCGCCAGCAATGCATTGCCGAGGACAGGGGGTCCCGGGGAGCTGTTTTTT.